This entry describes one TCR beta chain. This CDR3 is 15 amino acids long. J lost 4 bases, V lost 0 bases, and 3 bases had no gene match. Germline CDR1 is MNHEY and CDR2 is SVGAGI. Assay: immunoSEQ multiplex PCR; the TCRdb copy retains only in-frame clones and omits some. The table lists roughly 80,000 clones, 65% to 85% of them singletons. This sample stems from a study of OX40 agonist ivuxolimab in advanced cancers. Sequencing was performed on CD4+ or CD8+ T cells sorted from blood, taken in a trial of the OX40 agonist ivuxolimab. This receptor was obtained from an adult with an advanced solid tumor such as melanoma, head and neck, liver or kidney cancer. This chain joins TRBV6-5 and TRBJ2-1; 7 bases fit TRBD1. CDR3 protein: CASSYSSRGYNEQFF. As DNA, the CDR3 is TGTGCCAGCAGTTACTCGAGCAGGGGGTACAATGAGCAGTTCTTC.